This T cell receptor (beta chain) was sequenced in a study of pediatric ulcerative colitis. Study at large: Disease was pancolitis in 7 or 8 and left-sided in two, histology-confirmed. Study conclusions and caveats: Repertoires came from total lymphocyte DNA, not specific subsets. In rectum, acute severe colitis had expanded clones and less diversity.

Sequencing depth was up to 500,000 reads per sample. Profiled with immunoSEQ multiplex PCR; TCRdb holds only in-frame clones, not every one. This table holds about 16,000 clones, roughly 70% found once. To note about this clone: The antigen is unknown.

During colonoscopy, one to two rectal pinch biopsies were collected. Trimming removed 3 bases from V and 2 bases from J, with 14 bases in between. Germline lookup yields CDR1 SGHTS and CDR2 YDEGEE. The CDR3 has 15 residues. The J gene is TRBJ1-2, the V gene TRBV5-8; D is ambiguous. Sequenced: gut tissue. This TCR was recovered from a boy aged 5-17 years with moderate ulcerative colitis. The CDR3 sequence: CASSSTRTGNYGYTF. In DNA, the CDR3 is TGTGCCAGCAGCTCGACCCGGACGGGGAACTATGGCTACACCTTC.